The 15 T cell receptor beta chains reported below all come from one sample, sequenced in a study of OX40 agonist ivuxolimab in advanced cancers. Produced via immunoSEQ multiplex PCR; TCRdb's table is partial and in-frame only. The sample shows around 26,000 clones, about 76% of them seen only once. The sequencing here drew on CD4+ or CD8+ T cells sorted from blood, taken in a trial of the OX40 agonist ivuxolimab. These receptors all come from an adult with an advanced solid tumor such as melanoma, head and neck, liver or kidney cancer.

J is TRBJ1-5 and V is TRBV10-1; D remains unclear. The germline V and J ends were trimmed by 7 bases and 6 bases, with 13 bases remaining between them. Germline V CDR1 and CDR2: WNHNN, SYGVQD (reference sequence). The CDR3 is made up of 13 amino acids. The CDR3 DNA follows: TGCGCCAGCACCAAGCCCCGAGTTCAGCCCCAGCATTTT. It specifies CASTKPRVQPQHF.

This clone was seen more than once but under ten times. J is TRBJ1-1 and V is TRBV19, with D possibly matching TRBD1 (5 bases). Trimming took off 3 bases at V and 5 bases at J, with 13 bases between the two ends. The length of the CDR3 is 14 residues. From germline, CDR1 is LNHDA and CDR2 SQIVND (reference sequence). The CDR3 here is CASSIMFGGTEAFF. CDR3 nucleotide sequence: TGTGCCAGTAGTATCATGTTTGGGGGGACTGAAGCTTTCTTT.

This chain connects TRBV30 to TRBJ2-7; 10 nucleotides line up with TRBD2. The germline V gene has CDR1 GTSNPN and CDR2 SVGIG (reference sequence). The V gene end was trimmed by 8 bases and the J gene end by 2 bases; junction bases not matched to a gene: 9. The CDR3 loop spans 14 amino acids. The CDR3 bases are TGTGCCGGGGGGGGGACTAGCGATGCCTACGAGCAGTACTTC. It yields the protein CAGGGTSDAYEQYF. The whole variable domain, filled in from reference TRBV30 and TRBJ2-7, reads SQTIHQWPATLVQPVGSPLSLECTVEGTSNPNLYWYRQAAGRGLQLLFYSVGIGQISSEVPQNLSASRPQDRQFILSSKKLLLSDSGFYLCAGGGTSDAYEQYFGPGTRLTVT.

The CDR3 bases are TGTGCCTGGAGTGGTTGGGGCCGAAGCTCTGGAAACACCATATATTTT. This encodes CAWSGWGRSSGNTIYF. The V and J genes are TRBV30 and TRBJ1-3; the D gene is possibly TRBD1 (5 bases). V was shortened by 1 base and J by 0 bases, with 13 bases between the two germline ends. This CDR3 spans 16 amino acids. In germline, CDR1 is GTSNPN, CDR2 SVGIG (reference sequence).

J is TRBJ2-7 and V is TRBV11-2; unclear D gene. Per the germline V gene, CDR1 is SGHAT and CDR2 is FQNNGV. V lost 4 bases, J lost 5 bases, and 6 bases lay in between. CDR3 length: 11 amino acids. The CDR3 sequence is CASSSRDEQYF. The CDR3 DNA reads TGTGCCAGCAGCTCCCGGGACGAGCAGTACTTC.

The chain is built from TRBV4-1 and TRBJ2-7; 12 bases are a match to TRBD2. The J segment lost 4 bases and the V segment lost 4 bases, leaving 5 bases of the junction unmatched. CDR3 length: 15 residues. CDR1 is MGHRA and CDR2 is YSYEKL in the germline V gene. CDR3 sequence: CASSLLAGGPYEQYF. The CDR3, as DNA: TGCGCCAGCAGCCTGCTAGCGGGAGGGCCTTACGAGCAGTACTTC.

The chain uses TRBV6-5 and TRBJ2-2; no clear D. The CDR3 has 15 amino acids. V was shortened by 5 bases and J by 5 bases, with 15 bases between the two germline ends. Germline V lookup: CDR1 MNHEY, CDR2 SVGAGI. This chain's CDR3 is CASSTVEAWTGELFF. The CDR3 DNA sequence: TGTGCCAGCAGTACCGTTGAGGCGTGGACCGGGGAGCTGTTTTTT.

The V and J genes are TRBV5-6 and TRBJ2-3; 7 positions match TRBD2. The CDR3 covers 14 residues. CDR1 is SGHDT and CDR2 is YYEEEE in the germline V gene. J gave up 6 bases and V 4 bases, and 8 bases lay outside the gene matches. This CDR3 reads CASSPRDYWDTQYF. CDR3 nucleotides: TGTGCCAGCAGCCCCCGGGACTATTGGGATACGCAGTATTTT.

V gene TRBV5-5 combines with J gene TRBJ1-1; D ambiguous. The ends were cut back, 4 bases at V and 1 base at J, with 14 bases in the middle. The CDR3 is made up of 15 amino acids. CDR1 SGHKS and CDR2 YYEKEE come from the germline V gene (reference sequence). The CDR3 nucleotides are TGTGCCAGCAGCCCCGAAGTTTTCGGGAACACTGAAGCTTTCTTT. It translates to CASSPEVFGNTEAFF. The variable domain in full, completed from reference TRBV5-5 and TRBJ1-1, reads DAGVTQSPTHLIKTRGQQVTLRCSPISGHKSVSWYQQVLGQGPQFIFQYYEKEERGRGNFPDRFSARQFPNYSSELNVNALLLGDSALYLCASSPEVFGNTEAFFGQGTRLTVV.

CDR3: CASSAHSGSVYEQFF. CDR3 DNA: TGTGCCAGCAGCGCCCACAGCGGGAGTGTCTATGAGCAGTTCTTC. The chain has TRBV9 and TRBJ2-1; 8 bases are shared with TRBD2. The germline CDR1 and CDR2 sequences are SGDLS and YYNGEE. Germline trimming cut 3 bases from V and 8 bases from J; bases unmatched to any gene: 10. The CDR3 is 15 residues long.

V is TRBV4-2 and J is TRBJ1-2; the match to TRBD1 covers 10 bases. With V trimmed by 0 bases and J by 7 bases, 8 bases remained unmatched. Germline CDR1 is LGHNA and CDR2 is YNFKEQ. CDR3 length equals 16 residues. The CDR3 reads CASSQEEGGTGAGYTF. The CDR3 nucleotides read TGTGCCAGCAGCCAAGAAGAAGGGGGGACAGGGGCTGGCTACACCTTC.

The V call is TRBV20-1, the J call TRBJ2-5; D call uncertain. Trimming took off 6 bases at V and 7 bases at J, with 9 bases between the two ends. CDR3 size: 10 residues. CDR1 and CDR2 from the germline V gene are DFQATT and SNEGSKA (reference sequence). CDR3 nucleotide sequence: TGCAGTGCCGTATGGGGGACCCAGTACTTC. Protein sequence: CSAVWGTQYF.

The V and J genes are TRBV2 and TRBJ2-5, with unresolved D. Germline V gene sequence: CDR1 SNHLY, CDR2 FYNNEI. The CDR3 is 15 amino acids. Trimming took 7 bases from V and 1 from J, leaving 16 bases between them. The CDR3 reads CASMANSYFQETQYF. The CDR3, as DNA: TGTGCCAGCATGGCGAACAGTTATTTCCAAGAGACCCAGTACTTC.

The chain combines TRBV12-5 with TRBJ2-3, with TRBD2 as a possible D gene (6 bases). V was cut by 1 base and J by 3 bases, with 17 bases left in between. This CDR3 has 17 residues. Germline CDR1 is LGHNT and CDR2 is FRNRAP. The CDR3 loop reads CASGLGAGSSRTDTQYF. Here the CDR3 DNA reads TGTGCTAGTGGTTTGGGGGCCGGGAGTAGTAGAACAGATACGCAGTATTTT.

This clone was recorded once. CDR3 amino acids: CASSLDRGYSGYTF. Here the CDR3 DNA reads TGCGCCAGCAGTCTCGACAGGGGGTATAGCGGCTACACCTTC. The chain couples TRBV10-2 to TRBJ1-2; 9 bases match TRBD1. V dropped 5 bases and J dropped 8; count of bases not matched to a gene: 9. This CDR3 has 14 residues. CDR1 and CDR2 (germline): WSHSY, SAAADI.